This entry lists 28 T cell receptor beta chains sequenced from one sample in a study of T-cell reconstitution after alpha-beta-depleted transplantation in children. Preparing the TCRbeta library involved the use of unique molecular identifiers. MiXCR, run by TCRdb on the PCR reads, gives a single entry per CDR3 protein. Of 300,000 to 400,000 distinct CDR3 sequences in the sample, 15% to 20% were seen once. Specimen: PBMCs, mostly from graft donor cells, collected 360 days after TCRalphabeta/CD19-depleted stem cell transplant. These receptors came from a male patient aged 2 to 10 who had a stem cell transplant for acute lymphoblastic leukemia, so the T cells may come from the graft donor.

The table lists this clonotype with a few counts. The chain has TRBV4-2 and TRBJ2-7; 7 bases fit TRBD2. With 4 bases clipped from V and 5 bases from J, the junction kept 5 bases outside the gene matches. Per the germline V gene, CDR1 is LGHNA and CDR2 is YNFKEQ. The CDR3 consists of 13 residues. CDR3 sequence reads: CASSLVRENEQYF. The CDR3 nucleotides are TGTGCCAGCAGCCTAGTGCGGGAGAACGAGCAGTACTTC.

The chain couples TRBV4-3 to TRBJ2-7, with D perhaps matching TRBD2 (5 bases). Germline V lookup: CDR1 LGHNA, CDR2 YSLEER. This CDR3 has 16 amino acids. Trimming left V 1 base short and J 0 bases short, with 13 bases between. The CDR3 nucleotides read TGCGCCAGCAGCCAAGGGGCGGCGGGCAACTCCTACGAGCAGTACTTC. Translating it yields CASSQGAAGNSYEQYF.

The chain has TRBV6-6 and TRBJ1-5; weak D call: TRBD1 (5 bases). Trimming left V 4 bases short and J 4 bases short, with 8 bases between. Germline CDR1 is MNHNY and CDR2 is SVGAGI (reference sequence). The CDR3 loop spans 13 amino acids. The DNA of the CDR3 is TGTGCCAGCAGTTTACAGGATAATCAGCCCCAGCATTTT. It is translated as CASSLQDNQPQHF.

The chain is built from TRBV12-3 or TRBV12-4 and TRBJ2-5, with a tentative D call TRBD2 (6 bases). The CDR3 spans 15 residues. The V end was cut by 6 bases, the J end by 4 bases, with 18 bases between. CDR3 sequence: CASSPGDSYPETQYF. DNA of the CDR3: TGTGCCAGCAGCCCTGGGGACTCCTACCCAGAGACCCAGTACTTC.

This clonotype was detected a few times. This rearrangement joins TRBV15 to TRBJ2-7, with TRBD2 matching over 10 bases. The CDR3 covers 15 residues. V was clipped by 5 bases and J by 6 bases; unmatched bases: 10. CDR1 is LNHNV and CDR2 is YYDKDF in the germline V gene (reference sequence). This chain's CDR3 is CATSGRPGLAPEQYF. In DNA, the CDR3 is TGTGCCACCAGCGGGAGACCGGGACTAGCGCCCGAGCAGTACTTC.

This clonotype was observed a few times. The germline gene is not matched at one end of the junction; a read error may be the cause. The V gene is TRBV9, the J gene TRBJ2-2; the D call may be TRBD1 or TRBD2 (5 bases each). The CDR3 spans 15 residues. Germline CDR1 is SGDLS and CDR2 is YYNGEE. This CDR3 reads CASSSPGRNTVELFF. The CDR3 nucleotides are TGTGCCAGCAGCTCTCCGGGACGTAACACCGTGGAGCTGTTTTTT.

This clonotype was picked up one time. The rearrangement joins TRBV5-6 to TRBJ2-3; 11 nucleotides align to TRBD2. Germline CDR1 SGHDT, CDR2 YYEEEE. J was trimmed by 3 bases and V by 1 base; bases with no gene match: 4. The CDR3 runs to 16 residues. The CDR3 region is CASSLRPSGRTDTQYF. CDR3 bases: TGTGCCAGCAGCTTGCGGCCTAGCGGGAGGACAGATACGCAGTATTTT.

This sequence joins TRBV5-1 and TRBJ2-3; 9 bases align to TRBD2. The length of the CDR3 is 16 residues. Germline CDR1 is SGHRS and CDR2 is YFSETQ. V lost 2 bases to trimming and J lost 7 bases; unmatched junction nucleotides: 11. This chain's CDR3 is CASSLSGAGGENTQYF. CDR3 in DNA: TGCGCCAGCAGCTTAAGTGGAGCGGGAGGAGAGAATACGCAGTATTTT. Full variable domain (rest looked up from reference TRBV5-1 and TRBJ2-3): KAGVTQTPRYLIKTRGQQVTLSCSPISGHRSVSWYQQTPGQGLQFLFEYFSETQRNKGNFPGRFSGRQFSNSRSEMNVSTLELGDSALYLCASSLSGAGGENTQYFGPGTRLTVL.

This clonotype was observed a few times. This chain connects TRBV7-8 to TRBJ2-3, with a tentative D call TRBD1 (5 bases). The germline V and J ends were trimmed by 2 bases and 4 bases, with 13 bases remaining between them. The V gene's germline CDR1 is SGHVS and CDR2 FQNEAQ. This CDR3 comprises 15 residues. The CDR3 sequence: CASSLQGTMPDTQYF. CDR3 DNA sequence: TGTGCCAGCAGCTTACAGGGAACGATGCCAGATACGCAGTATTTT.

This clonotype was seen many times. The chain couples TRBV7-3 to TRBJ2-1, with D tentatively TRBD1 or TRBD2 (5 bases each). The CDR3 is 14 amino acids. Trimming cost V 6 bases and J 6 bases, with 15 bases left between them. In germline, CDR1 is SGHTA, CDR2 FQGTGA. DNA for the CDR3: TGTGCCAGCAGGATTGCCGGGACGCGCAATGAGCAGTTCTTC. Translated, it gives CASRIAGTRNEQFF.

The chain joins TRBV7-9 to TRBJ2-7, with 8 bases lining up with TRBD2. Trimming removed 3 bases from V and 3 bases from J; junction bases left unmatched: 7. The germline V gene encodes CDR1 SEHNR and CDR2 FQNEAQ (reference sequence). The CDR3 extends over 15 amino acids. The CDR3 DNA is TGTGCCAGCAGCTTCCGTGCGGGAGGCGGCTACGAGCAGTACTTC. Its translation is CASSFRAGGGYEQYF.

This clonotype was seen a handful of times. J is TRBJ2-1 and V is TRBV5-5; D not resolved. The CDR3 runs to 15 residues. The V end was cut by 0 bases, the J end by 3 bases, with 10 bases between. CDR1 SGHKS and CDR2 YYEKEE come from the germline V gene (reference sequence). DNA for the CDR3: TGTGCCAGCAGCTTGGGCGCCCCAATCTACAATGAGCAGTTCTTC. This gives the protein CASSLGAPIYNEQFF.

V gene TRBV6-2 or TRBV6-3 combines with J gene TRBJ2-1; no reliable D call. Looked up from germline, CDR1 is MNHEY and CDR2 is SVGEGT. V shed 2 bases and J shed 0 bases, with 17 bases lying between them. The CDR3 length is 18 residues. CDR3 sequence: CASSYARLTLLSYNEQFF. The CDR3 nucleotides read TGTGCCAGCAGTTACGCTCGACTGACCCTCCTCTCCTACAATGAGCAGTTCTTC.

In this sample, this clonotype turned up many times. The chain couples TRBV6-2 or TRBV6-3 to TRBJ2-5; D gene uncertain. This CDR3 region has 15 residues. CDR1 is MNHEY, CDR2 SVGEGT, per germline. Trimming left V 6 bases short and J 0 bases short, with 14 bases between. CDR3 sequence: CASSRRTVDQETQYF. The CDR3 region has the DNA TGTGCCAGCAGCAGACGGACCGTGGACCAAGAGACCCAGTACTTC.

The V and J genes are TRBV10-3 and TRBJ2-2, with D hard to call. This CDR3 has 11 amino acids. Germline lookup yields CDR1 ENHRY and CDR2 SYGVKD. Trimming removed 6 bases at V and 1 base at J, with 0 bases between. This CDR3 is CAIRNTGELFF. DNA for the CDR3: TGTGCCATCAGGAACACCGGGGAGCTGTTTTTT.

J is TRBJ2-7 and V is TRBV27, with TRBD1 identical over 10 bases. CDR1 and CDR2 from the germline V gene are MNHEY and SMNVEV (reference sequence). Trimming removed 2 bases from V and 6 bases from J; junction bases left unmatched: 4. The CDR3 totals 14 residues. The CDR3 region is CASSLGQGVFEQYF. The CDR3 region has the DNA TGTGCCAGCAGTTTAGGACAGGGGGTCTTCGAGCAGTACTTC.

This clonotype was picked up a small number of times. The chain employs TRBV12-3 or TRBV12-4 and TRBJ2-3; D might be TRBD2 (5 bases). The CDR3 is made up of 19 amino acids. V was trimmed by 5 bases and J by 4 bases, leaving 28 bases between them. The CDR3: CASSPRPRPGFKGSDTQYF. The CDR3 DNA is TGTGCCAGCAGTCCAAGACCTAGACCGGGATTTAAGGGTTCAGATACGCAGTATTTT.

The rearrangement uses TRBV3-1 and TRBJ2-7; 12 positions match TRBD2. J was trimmed by 3 bases and V by 4 bases; bases with no gene match: 4. Germline CDR1 is LGHDT and CDR2 is YNNKEL (reference sequence). This CDR3 spans 15 amino acids. The CDR3 sequence is CASSRTSGALYEQYF. The CDR3 bases are TGTGCCAGCAGCCGGACTAGCGGGGCTCTCTACGAGCAGTACTTC.

J is TRBJ2-2 and V is TRBV28; 8 nucleotides match TRBD2. Germline CDR1 and CDR2: MDHEN and SYDVKM. After removal of 10 bases from V and 4 bases from J, the junction contained 5 bases not matched to a gene. This CDR3 comprises 13 residues. CDR3: CATGREVTGELFF. The CDR3 DNA follows: TGTGCCACCGGGAGGGAGGTCACCGGGGAGCTGTTTTTT.

The chain employs TRBV4-1 and TRBJ2-1; a possible D gene is TRBD2 (6 bases). V was pared by 5 bases and J by 9 bases, with 35 bases between. The CDR3 has 20 amino acids. The germline gives CDR1 MGHRA, CDR2 YSYEKL. CDR3: CASSKPPGGALGSGWGEQFF. CDR3 DNA sequence: TGCGCCAGCAGCAAACCCCCAGGTGGGGCGTTGGGAAGCGGGTGGGGTGAGCAGTTCTTC.

The V gene is TRBV20-1, the J gene TRBJ2-1; TRBD2 is a possible D gene (6 bases). The ends were cut back, 0 bases at V and 5 bases at J, with 17 bases in the middle. Germline assignment: CDR1 DFQATT and CDR2 SNEGSKA (reference sequence). The CDR3 is 16 residues long. The CDR3, as DNA: TGCAGTGCTAGAGATATAGGAATTGGAGGGAACAATGAGCAGTTCTTC. It is translated as CSARDIGIGGNNEQFF.

The chain is built from TRBV6-5 and TRBJ2-7; D is ambiguous. The CDR3 is 13 amino acids. CDR1 is MNHEY, CDR2 SVGAGI, per germline. The V end was cut by 2 bases, the J end by 2 bases, with 7 bases between. The CDR3 region is CASSYDGTYEQYF. For the CDR3, the DNA is TGTGCCAGCAGTTACGACGGAACCTACGAGCAGTACTTC.

This clonotype was seen ten or more times. This chain connects TRBV3-1 to TRBJ2-1; 8 bases are shared with TRBD1. Germline V gene sequence: CDR1 LGHDT, CDR2 YNNKEL (reference sequence). With V trimmed by 2 bases and J by 8 bases, 5 bases remained unmatched. The CDR3 has 14 residues. The CDR3 sequence: CASSQSWDRYEQFF. The DNA for the CDR3 is TGTGCCAGCAGCCAATCGTGGGACAGGTATGAGCAGTTCTTC.

This clonotype was counted between two and nine times. The chain uses TRBV12-3 or TRBV12-4 and TRBJ2-7; 8 nucleotides agree with TRBD2. The CDR3 covers 13 residues. V lost 5 bases and J lost 7; bases outside the gene matches: 7. In DNA form, the CDR3 reads TGTGCCAGCAGTCACGGGGCGGGGGGAGAGCAGTACTTC. Protein sequence: CASSHGAGGEQYF.

This clonotype appeared a few times. The V call is TRBV4-1, the J call TRBJ2-7, with 11 nucleotides matching TRBD2. Germline CDR1 reads MGHRA; CDR2 reads YSYEKL. The CDR3 runs to 18 residues. J was trimmed by 0 bases and V by 0 bases; bases with no gene match: 7. The CDR3 DNA reads TGCGCCAGCAGCCAAGATGTATGGGGGACTAGCGGCTCCTACGAGCAGTACTTC. Translation gives CASSQDVWGTSGSYEQYF.

The chain carries TRBV27 and TRBJ2-6; D uncertain. Germline values: CDR1 MNHEY, CDR2 SMNVEV (reference sequence). With 5 bases removed from V and 0 bases from J, the gap between germline ends came to 5 bases. The length of the CDR3 is 14 residues. In nucleotides, the CDR3 is TGTGCCAGCAGTCAGGTCTCTGGGGCCAACGTCCTGACTTTC. Its translation is CASSQVSGANVLTF.

This clonotype was seen a handful of times. CDR3 DNA: TGTGCCAGCACCAAAGGGGGGGCAGGGAGGTTGGGTGAAGCTTTCTTT. Its translation: CASTKGGAGRLGEAFF. The chain links TRBV7-2 to TRBJ1-1; TRBD1 might be the D (6 bases). This CDR3 spans 16 amino acids. CDR1 SGHTA and CDR2 FQGNSA come from the germline V gene. Deletions cut 7 bases from V and 7 bases from J, with 25 bases between. The whole variable domain, filled in from reference TRBV7-2 and TRBJ1-1, reads GAGVSQSPSNKVTEKGKDVELRCDPISGHTALYWYRQSLGQGLEFLIYFQGNSAPDKSGLPSDRFSAERTGGSVSTLTIQRTQQEDSAVYLCASTKGGAGRLGEAFFGQGTRLTVV.

Regarding this clonotype: The DNA is left out, because the CDR3 cannot be placed on it with certainty; the CDR3 is given as TCRdb lists it. V usage is TRBV28 and J usage is TRBJ2-7; no DNA check was done on the table's D call, TRBD2. The germline V gene has CDR1 MDHEN and CDR2 SYDVKM. A total of 15 residues make up the CDR3, ends included. The CDR3 here is CASSSSTSGSHEQYF.